Here is one T cell receptor (beta chain) with its context. This clone was recorded once. It has no known antigen specificity. No much larger clone is present one base from it, and per-base qualities are unavailable. This sample stems from a study of T cell changes during pregnancy in multiple sclerosis (dated by TCRdb to the late 2010s). Notes on the research overall: The study looked at changes in the T cell repertoire across pregnancy in women with multiple sclerosis.

Library prep was done by the immunoSEQ multiplex PCR assay. TCRdb took this table from immuneACCESS and kept in-frame rearrangements with V and J called. Such tables lack part of the clones; where checked against another copy, unresolved V genes explain under half of the gap, and the rest is unexplained. Counted in this sample were roughly 24,000 clones; about 90% of them appeared once. The biggest ten clones account for about 7.7% of the sample. The CDR1 and CDR2 encoded by the germline V gene are SGHTA and FQGNSA. Taken from cysteine to phenylalanine, the CDR3 has 14 residues. The retained sequence is limited to the CDR3, 42 bases, with the frame set at the first base. Trimming at the junction amounts to 2 bases on V and 4 bases on J, and the germline ends lie 12 bases apart.

The clonotype comes from a female donor with multiple sclerosis, enrolled in a pregnancy study. The sequences come from CD8+ T cells from peripheral blood mononuclear cells, collected after pregnancy. The chain is encoded by TRBV7-2 joined to TRBJ2-7; TRBD1 is possibly the D segment (5 matching bases). The sequenced DNA is TGTGCCAGCAGCTTATGGGGCCGCGAATACGAGCAGTACTTC. Its protein is CASSLWGREYEQYF.